This T cell receptor beta chain is from a study of regulatory T cells in long-lasting Graves disease. Turning to the study itself: The study enrolled newly diagnosed Graves' patients on antithyroid drugs under 3 months. Whole-study results and caveats: Persistent patients shared more public clonotypes (over 2,500) than new patients (roughly 970). Newly diagnosed Graves' patients exceeded persistent ones in TCR diversity.

This clonotype was seen many times. Its antigen is currently unknown. Combining iRepertoire HTBI primers with Arm-PCR of CDR3 regions, the authors built TCR beta libraries. TCRdb used MiXCR to reprocess the multiplex PCR reads, holding one entry per CDR3 protein. This sample has about 440,000 distinct CDR3 sequences, with about 17% found just once. Regarding time point: newly diagnosed GD, antithyroid drugs for less than 3 months. Extracted RNA from PBMCs served as the source of the TCR library. The CDR3 extends over 14 amino acids. Germline values: CDR1 MDHEN, CDR2 SYDVKM. J was trimmed by 3 bases and V by 8 bases; bases with no gene match: 6. The same sample was also studied in work on T cells in Graves' hyperthyroidism and ophthalmopathy. Turning to that study: RT-PCR in the first round (using the HTBI primer set) targeted the TCR CDR3.

The clonotype originates from a woman aged 30 to 39 with Graves disease. The chain is built from TRBV28 and TRBJ2-1, with 8 bases fitting TRBD2. This specimen consisted of peripheral blood mononuclear cells (PBMCs), obtained at new diagnosis, from a patient treated with antithyroid drugs. The CDR3 sequence is CASRQRGNYNEQFF. The CDR3 nucleotides read TGTGCCAGCCGTCAGCGGGGGAACTACAATGAGCAGTTCTTC.